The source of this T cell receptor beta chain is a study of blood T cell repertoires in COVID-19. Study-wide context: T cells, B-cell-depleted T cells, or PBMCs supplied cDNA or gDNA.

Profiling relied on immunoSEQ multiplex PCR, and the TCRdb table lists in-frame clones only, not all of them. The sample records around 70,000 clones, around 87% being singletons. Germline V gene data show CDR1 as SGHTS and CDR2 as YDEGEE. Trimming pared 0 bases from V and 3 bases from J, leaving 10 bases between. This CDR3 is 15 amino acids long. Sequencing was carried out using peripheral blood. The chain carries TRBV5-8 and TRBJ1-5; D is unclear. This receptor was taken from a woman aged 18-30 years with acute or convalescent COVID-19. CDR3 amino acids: CASSLAGRTNQPQHF. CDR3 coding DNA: TGTGCCAGCAGCTTGGCCGGGAGAACCAATCAGCCCCAGCATTTT.